These T cell receptor beta chains were read from a single sample in a study of blood T cell repertoires in COVID-19. The method was immunoSEQ multiplex PCR; TCRdb's version includes in-frame clones alone and lacks a portion of them. Among roughly 83,000 clones listed, roughly 86% were seen once. The sequenced material came from peripheral blood. These receptors were taken from a man aged 50 or older with active COVID-19. Each CDR3 is given with its conserved first and last residue. The order of the fields is V gene, CDR3 protein.

>TRBV28
CASMQMETQYF
>TRBV28
CASSSRQPGTGELFF
>TRBV4-2
CASSQAGGEETQYF
>TRBV6-5
CASQGEAGNTIYF
>TRBV27
CASSLGWPGDYGYTF
>TRBV19
CASSLTLRNQPQHF
>TRBV7-6
CASSPITLTSGFYEQYF
>TRBV24-1
CATSDFSTGTGRNEQFF
>TRBV24-1
CATSDLRRDRVETQYF
>TRBV6-6
CASSPRVGEKLFF
>TRBV5-4
CASSPTSGYYEQYF
>TRBV9
CASTVSGSPTDTQYF
>TRBV9
CASSVGGTPADTQYF
>TRBV5-5
CASSLDPTGASGNTIYF
>TRBV6-5
CASNRAGVVNEQFF
>TRBV6-5
CASSYSVTGNSPLHF
>TRBV7-9
CASSVRQGLTGELFF
>TRBV5-1
CASSPPGTGEADTQYF
>TRBV28
CASSLRSGSSSPLHF
>TRBV27
CASRARFRGESYNSPLHF
>TRBV15
CATSSRDRVQPQHF
>TRBV5-1
CASSLNGVPYEQYF
>TRBV29-1
CSVEVQRGGNTIYF
>TRBV27
CASSPRSATNEKLFF
>TRBV9
CASSVAGGGDEQFF